One and the same sample provided the 5 T cell receptor beta chains below, sequenced in a study of T cell repertoires in cytomegalovirus infection. TCRdb itself ran the reads through MiXCR, one entry per CDR3 protein. The sample consists of about 740,000 distinct CDR3 sequences, roughly 36% of them appearing once. These receptors' antigens are unknown. The source material was cultured PBMCs, sampled from culture after CMV antigen stimulation. The source of these receptors is a human donor in good health (CMV status not recorded). Some clones in this sample may be carry-over from other donors' samples.

The gene calls are TRBV5-1 and TRBJ2-7; D is perhaps TRBD2 (6 bases). The CDR3 totals 15 residues. Trimming stripped 6 bases from V and 7 bases from J, with 23 bases between. Germline V gives CDR1 SGHRS, CDR2 YFSETQ. CDR3 residues: CASTPVVGSRGEQYF. The CDR3 DNA reads as TGCGCCAGCACCCCCGTAGTGGGTAGCCGGGGGGAGCAGTACTTC.

The V and J genes are TRBV19 and TRBJ2-7; no reliable D call. There are 14 residues in the CDR3. Germline assignment: CDR1 LNHDA and CDR2 SQIVND (reference sequence). The V end was cut by 4 bases, the J end by 2 bases, with 12 bases between. CDR3 sequence (DNA): TGTGCCAGTAGTAGCCGTAGTGGAGCCTACGAGCAGTACTTC. Translating it yields CASSSRSGAYEQYF.

This clonotype came up many times. V usage is TRBV7-8 and J usage is TRBJ2-1; D is undetermined. V lost 0 bases, J lost 0 bases, and 3 bases lay in between. Germline loops: CDR1 SGHVS, CDR2 FQNEAQ. The CDR3 is made up of 14 amino acids. The CDR3 nucleotides read TGTGCCAGCAGCTTAGCTAGCTCCTACAATGAGCAGTTCTTC. The encoded protein is CASSLASSYNEQFF.

The chain is built from TRBV7-4 and TRBJ1-3, with a possible D match to TRBD1 (6 bases). The CDR3 loop spans 16 amino acids. Trimming cost V 4 bases and J 5 bases, with 18 bases left between them. Germline CDR1 reads SGHVT; CDR2 reads SQSDAQ. This CDR3 is CASSYLGGTIRNTIYF. The CDR3 region has the DNA TGTGCCAGCAGCTATTTAGGTGGGACAATTAGAAACACCATATATTTT.

This clonotype has only a few counts. The V call is TRBV6-1, the J call TRBJ2-5; tentative D call: TRBD2 (5 bases). The CDR3 totals 13 residues. The V gene lost 3 bases and the J gene lost 4 bases, with 9 bases spanning the gap. Germline lookup yields CDR1 MNHNS and CDR2 SASEGT. DNA for the CDR3: TGTGCCAGCAGTGAGACACTAGGAGAGACCCAGTACTTC. Amino acids: CASSETLGETQYF.